This T cell receptor beta chain derives from a study of control samples from healthy donors and cancer patients. Here immunoSEQ multiplex PCR was the method, and the copy in TCRdb shows in-frame clones only, minus some. The data show 95,000 to 130,000 clones, roughly nine tenths seen once. A single count supports this clone. J lost 2 bases, V lost 4 bases, and 11 bases had no gene match. The CDR3 runs to 18 residues. Germline CDR1 reads SGHRS; CDR2 reads YFSETQ. The source is a woman aged 45-60 years with colorectal cancer. The sequenced sample was PBMCs. V and J are TRBV5-1 and TRBJ2-7, with TRBD2 matching over 14 bases. CDR3: CASSAKPMGLAGAYEQYF. CDR3 sequence (DNA): TGCGCCAGCAGCGCAAAACCGATGGGACTAGCGGGAGCCTACGAGCAGTACTTC.